Shown below are 27 T cell receptor beta chains from a single sample sequenced in a study of read filtering for tumor transcriptome and immune sequencing. Molecular barcoded adaptors covering alpha/delta and beta/gamma chains were used on roughly 400 ng RNA. Using its own MiXCR run on the reads, TCRdb lists one record per CDR3 protein. The sample yields some 41,000 distinct CDR3 sequences, roughly an eighth seen once. The sequenced sample consisted of a population of CD138-negative cells sorted from bone marrow. The receptors here all came from a donor at least 40 years old with multiple myeloma.

V gene TRBV28 combines with J gene TRBJ2-1; 14 bases align to TRBD2. The CDR3 covers 21 residues. Germline lookup yields CDR1 MDHEN and CDR2 SYDVKM. Losses at the gene ends were 3 bases for V and 8 bases for J; bases not matched to a gene: 21. The CDR3 spells CASSFYTGTSGSIKAGDEQFF. CDR3 DNA: TGTGCCAGCAGTTTTTACACCGGGACTAGCGGGAGTATAAAGGCGGGGGATGAGCAGTTCTTC.

This clonotype has ten or more counts. V is TRBV28 and J is TRBJ1-5, with TRBD1 matching 11 bases. J was trimmed by 7 bases and V by 4 bases; bases with no gene match: 6. Germline-derived CDR1 and CDR2 are MDHEN and SYDVKM. The length of the CDR3 is 15 residues. The CDR3 loop reads CASSSGQGASQPQHF. The CDR3 DNA sequence: TGTGCCAGCAGTTCCGGACAGGGGGCTTCCCAGCCCCAGCATTTT.

This clonotype was detected a few times. Being one base from a much bigger clone, this may be a read error. This CDR3 fails to terminate in the conserved phenylalanine or tryptophan, so it likely reflects a read error. The CDR3, as DNA: TGCAGTGCTCTCCGGGGTAGCACAGATACGCAGTATCTT. Protein sequence: CSALRGSTDTQYL. V is TRBV20-1 and J is TRBJ2-3, with D tentatively TRBD2 (5 bases). Germline V gives CDR1 DFQATT, CDR2 SNEGSKA (reference sequence). Trimming removed 5 bases from V and 0 bases from J, with 9 bases in between. The CDR3 covers 13 residues.

This clonotype came up a few times. Possible read error: a much larger clone is one base away. The chain uses TRBV29-1 and TRBJ2-3; 10 bases map to TRBD1. V shed 8 bases and J 4 bases; nucleotides not matched to a gene: 12. Germline V gene sequence: CDR1 SQVTM, CDR2 ANQGSEA. The CDR3 runs 15 residues. CDR3: CSPAGTGAIPDTQYF. The DNA for the CDR3 is TGCAGCCCCGCCGGGACAGGGGCAATCCCAGATACGCAGTATTTT.

There are many counts of this clonotype. Written as DNA, the CDR3 is TGTGCCAGCAGCGCTGGGAATGGGGCCTATGGCTACACCTTC. Amino acids: CASSAGNGAYGYTF. V gene TRBV7-2 combines with J gene TRBJ1-2, with D possibly TRBD1 on 5 matching bases. V lost 5 bases, J lost 4 bases, and 14 bases lay in between. CDR1 and CDR2 from the germline V gene are SGHTA and FQGNSA. This CDR3 region has 14 residues.

Note on this clonotype: A far larger clone is a single base away, which makes a read error likely. The V gene is TRBV7-2, the J gene TRBJ2-7; 7 bases are shared with TRBD2. This CDR3 has 14 amino acids. CDR1 is SGHTA, CDR2 FQGNSA, per germline. CDR3 protein: CASSLRGGTYGQYF. CDR3 nucleotides: TGTGCCAGCAGCTTAAGGGGAGGGACCTACGGGCAGTACTTC.

The table lists this clonotype with many counts. V gene TRBV6-1 combines with J gene TRBJ2-5, with D possibly being TRBD1 (5 bases). From germline, CDR1 is MNHNS and CDR2 SASEGT. V lost 4 bases and J 5 bases, leaving 20 bases between the germline ends. This CDR3 spans 16 amino acids. The CDR3 reads CASSGPRAGLTETQYF. CDR3 DNA: TGTGCCAGCAGTGGCCCCCGGGCAGGGCTTACGGAGACCCAGTACTTC.

Details on this clonotype: A much bigger clone sits one base away, suggesting this may be a read error. CDR3 DNA: TGTGCCAGCAGCTTCCGGGACAGGATCCACGAGCAGCACTTC. It is translated as CASSFRDRIHEQHF. J is TRBJ2-7 and V is TRBV7-2; 8 bases fit TRBD1. In germline, CDR1 is SGHTA, CDR2 FQGNSA. This CDR3 contains 14 residues.

In its sample, this clonotype was seen many times. V is TRBV5-6 and J is TRBJ1-2; D not certain. This CDR3 comprises 15 residues. Germline lookup yields CDR1 SGHDT and CDR2 YYEEEE. V lost 1 base and J lost 1, with 11 bases in between. The CDR3 nucleotides read TGTGCCAGCAGCTTGTTTGGAGATAGTAACTATGGCTACACCTTC. Encoded protein: CASSLFGDSNYGYTF.

This clonotype was recorded at least ten times. V usage is TRBV6-5 and J usage is TRBJ2-4; TRBD2 agrees at 9 bases. CDR1 is MNHEY, CDR2 SVGAGI, per germline. The V segment lost 4 bases and the J segment 1 base; nucleotides outside the gene matches: 5. CDR3 length: 16 amino acids. This CDR3 is CASSSHSGSAKNIQYF. The DNA of the CDR3 is TGTGCCAGCAGTTCGCATAGCGGGAGCGCCAAAAACATTCAGTACTTC.

This clonotype has a handful of counts. Since no conserved phenylalanine or tryptophan closes the CDR3, a read error is the likely cause. The chain couples TRBV23-1 to TRBJ2-1; TRBD1 agrees at 7 bases. TRBV23-1 is annotated as an ORF whose role is uncertain. The CDR3 loop spans 16 amino acids. CDR3 residues: CASRVYRGSLYNGQFL. The CDR3 nucleotides are TGCGCCAGCAGAGTGTACAGGGGAAGTTTGTACAATGGGCAGTTCCTC.

This clonotype was counted many times. The chain combines TRBV11-2 with TRBJ2-1; 7 bases line up with TRBD1. The trim removed 1 base at V and 6 bases at J, leaving 6 bases unmatched. In germline, CDR1 is SGHAT, CDR2 FQNNGV. The CDR3 is 15 amino acids. CDR3 in amino acids: CASSLGAGGGNEQFF. The CDR3 bases are TGTGCCAGCAGCTTAGGGGCAGGGGGTGGCAATGAGCAGTTCTTC.

This clonotype appeared many times. The V gene is TRBV5-6, the J gene TRBJ2-7, with no clear D. Germline assignment: CDR1 SGHDT and CDR2 YYEEEE. Trimming removed 0 bases at V and 7 bases at J, with 11 bases between. The CDR3 is made up of 13 amino acids. CDR3 residues: CASSLGVGSEQYF. The CDR3 DNA reads TGTGCCAGCAGCTTGGGGGTTGGTTCGGAGCAGTACTTC.

At least ten counts were recorded for this clonotype. The CDR3 spells CASSRTSLPTDTQYF. The CDR3 bases are TGTGCCAGCAGCCGGACTAGCCTACCCACAGATACGCAGTATTTT. This chain uses TRBV7-9 with TRBJ2-3; TRBD2 agrees at 8 bases. Looked up from germline, CDR1 is SEHNR and CDR2 is FQNEAQ (reference sequence). The CDR3 extends over 15 amino acids. V was clipped by 5 bases and J by 2 bases; unmatched bases: 6.

This clonotype appeared once. The chain joins TRBV6-2 or TRBV6-3 to TRBJ2-7; possibly TRBD2 for D (6 bases). Trimming took 7 bases from V and 3 from J, leaving 13 bases between them. Per the germline V gene, CDR1 is MNHEY and CDR2 is SVGEGT. The CDR3 loop spans 13 amino acids. CDR3 loop: CASTWGGIYEQYF. The DNA for the CDR3 is TGTGCCAGCACCTGGGGAGGAATCTACGAGCAGTACTTC.

At least ten counts were recorded for this clonotype. This chain uses TRBV6-2 or TRBV6-3 with TRBJ1-3, with D hard to call. V gave up 6 bases and J gave up 0 bases, with 9 bases separating them. The CDR3 contains 14 residues. Germline V gene lookup returns CDR1 MNHEY and CDR2 SVGEGT. The CDR3 bases are TGTGCCAGCAGCGTATGGAGCTCTGGAAACACCATATATTTT. Translating it yields CASSVWSSGNTIYF.

This clonotype was recorded many times. The genes are TRBV7-8 and TRBJ2-5; tentatively, D is TRBD1 (5 bases). The ends were cut back, 5 bases at V and 4 bases at J, with 20 bases in the middle. CDR1 and CDR2 (germline): SGHVS, FQNEAQ. The CDR3 spans 16 residues. CDR3 sequence: CASSPRTSSQGETQYF. The CDR3, as DNA: TGTGCCAGCAGCCCCCGGACCTCGTCGCAGGGAGAGACCCAGTACTTC.

The table lists this clonotype with a few counts. The genes are TRBV6-5 and TRBJ1-2; maybe TRBD1 (5 bases). Trimming took off 9 bases at V and 8 bases at J, with 13 bases between the two ends. The CDR3 has 11 residues. Germline V gene data show CDR1 as MNHEY and CDR2 as SVGAGI. The CDR3, as DNA: TGTGCCAGTAGCCCGGGGGACGGCTACACCTTC. Translation gives CASSPGDGYTF.

V gene TRBV11-2 combines with J gene TRBJ2-1, with D tentatively TRBD2 (5 bases). The V end was cut by 8 bases, the J end by 5 bases, with 25 bases between. The CDR3 covers 17 residues. Per germline, CDR1 SGHAT and CDR2 FQNNGV. The CDR3 DNA reads as TGTGCCAGCGGCTCCCGCTTCCGCTCGGGGTCCCACAATGAGCAGTTCTTC. Protein sequence: CASGSRFRSGSHNEQFF. The entire variable domain, with the rest obtained from reference TRBV11-2 and TRBJ2-1, is as follows: EAGVAQSPRYKIIEKRQSVAFWCNPISGHATLYWYQQILGQGPKLLIQFQNNGVVDDSQLPKDRFSAERLKGVDSTLKIQPAKLEDSAVYLCASGSRFRSGSHNEQFFGPGTRLTVL.

About this clonotype itself: Germline is not matched at one junction end, which may reflect a read error. This chain links TRBV2 with TRBJ1-5, with 9 positions matching TRBD1. This CDR3 spans 16 amino acids. Germline V CDR1 and CDR2: SNHLY, FYNNEI. The CDR3, as DNA: TGTGTCAGCAGAGCCGGGACAGGGAAGATCAATCAGCCCCAGCATTTT. It encodes CVSRAGTGKINQPQHF.

This clonotype was counted ten times or more. This chain uses TRBV7-2 with TRBJ2-7; D ambiguous. Germline values: CDR1 SGHTA, CDR2 FQGNSA. The ends were cut back, 6 bases at V and 9 bases at J, with 12 bases in the middle. There are 11 residues in the CDR3. DNA of the CDR3: TGTGCCAGCAGTCGAGACTGGTCGCAGTACTTC. Its protein is CASSRDWSQYF.

This clonotype was picked up many times. The chain has TRBV20-1 and TRBJ1-4; D perhaps matches TRBD1 (6 bases). CDR1 and CDR2 (germline): DFQATT, SNEGSKA (reference sequence). Trimming removed 2 bases at V and 8 bases at J, with 12 bases between. The CDR3 has 13 residues. CDR3 sequence reads: CSARPGAEEKLFF. The CDR3 bases are TGCAGTGCTAGACCAGGGGCAGAGGAAAAACTGTTTTTT.

This clonotype has only a few counts. The chain is built from TRBV6-2 or TRBV6-3 and TRBJ2-1; D may be TRBD2 (5 bases). Germline V gene lookup returns CDR1 MNHEY and CDR2 SVGEGT. V dropped 7 bases and J dropped 0 bases, with 13 bases sitting between them. The length of the CDR3 is 15 residues. In DNA form, the CDR3 reads TGTGCCAGCATTATAAGCGGAAGCTCCTACAATGAGCAGTTCTTC. Protein: CASIISGSSYNEQFF.

The chain employs TRBV5-1 and TRBJ2-3, with D possibly TRBD2 on 5 matching bases. The CDR3 runs 14 residues. From germline, CDR1 is SGHRS and CDR2 YFSETQ. Trimming removed 0 bases at V and 2 bases at J, with 7 bases between. The CDR3 here is CASSLEAATDTQYF. The CDR3 DNA is TGCGCCAGCAGCTTGGAAGCGGCCACAGATACGCAGTATTTT.

This clonotype was recorded at least ten times. The chain recombines TRBV11-2 with TRBJ2-3; 9 nucleotides line up with TRBD2. Unmatched junction bases numbered 0, after V lost 1 base and J lost 1 base. In germline, CDR1 is SGHAT, CDR2 FQNNGV. The CDR3 extends over 15 amino acids. This CDR3 reads CASSLGTSGTDTQYF. In nucleotides, the CDR3 is TGTGCCAGCAGCTTAGGGACTAGCGGCACAGATACGCAGTATTTT.

This clonotype was counted many times. The gene calls are TRBV6-2 or TRBV6-3 and TRBJ2-1, with D tentatively TRBD1 (8 bases). CDR3 length: 15 residues. V was cut by 5 bases and J by 3 bases, with 14 bases left in between. Germline CDR1 is MNHEY and CDR2 is SVGEGT. This chain's CDR3 is CASSNTGGGYNEQFF. The CDR3 DNA reads as TGTGCCAGCAGTAACACAGGGGGGGGCTACAATGAGCAGTTCTTC.

This clonotype was counted a single time. V usage is TRBV4-2 and J usage is TRBJ2-2; 9 bases line up with TRBD2. Per germline, CDR1 LGHNA and CDR2 YNFKEQ. The ends lost 5 bases at V and 5 bases at J; junction bases unmatched: 6. The CDR3 extends over 15 amino acids. CDR3 nucleotide sequence: TGTGCCAGCAGCTTGCCCCTAGCGGGGACCGGGGAGCTGTTTTTT. It encodes CASSLPLAGTGELFF.